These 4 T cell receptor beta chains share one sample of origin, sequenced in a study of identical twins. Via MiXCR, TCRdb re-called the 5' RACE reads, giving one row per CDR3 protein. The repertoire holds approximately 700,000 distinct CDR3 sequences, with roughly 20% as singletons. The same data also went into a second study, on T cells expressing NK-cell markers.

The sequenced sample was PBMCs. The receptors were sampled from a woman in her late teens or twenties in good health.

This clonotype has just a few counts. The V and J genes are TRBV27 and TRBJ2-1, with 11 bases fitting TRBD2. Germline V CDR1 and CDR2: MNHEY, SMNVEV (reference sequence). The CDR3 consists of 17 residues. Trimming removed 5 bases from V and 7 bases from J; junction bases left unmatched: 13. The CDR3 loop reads CASSPGLAGGPKNEQFF. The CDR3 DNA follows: TGTGCCAGCAGTCCCGGGTTAGCGGGAGGGCCTAAGAATGAGCAGTTCTTC.

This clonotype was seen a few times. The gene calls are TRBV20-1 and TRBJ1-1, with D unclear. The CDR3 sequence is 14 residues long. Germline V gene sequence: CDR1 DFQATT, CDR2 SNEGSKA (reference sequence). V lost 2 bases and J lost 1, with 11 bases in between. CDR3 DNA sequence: TGCAGTGCTAGACCTCCCGGCCAGAACACTGAAGCTTTCTTT. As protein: CSARPPGQNTEAFF.

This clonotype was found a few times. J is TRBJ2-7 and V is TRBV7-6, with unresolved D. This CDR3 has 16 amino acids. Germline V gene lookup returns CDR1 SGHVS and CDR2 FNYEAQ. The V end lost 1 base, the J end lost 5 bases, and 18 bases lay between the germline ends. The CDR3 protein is CASSLVGRAPGNEQYF. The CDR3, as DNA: TGTGCCAGCAGCTTAGTCGGCCGGGCCCCAGGCAACGAGCAGTACTTC.

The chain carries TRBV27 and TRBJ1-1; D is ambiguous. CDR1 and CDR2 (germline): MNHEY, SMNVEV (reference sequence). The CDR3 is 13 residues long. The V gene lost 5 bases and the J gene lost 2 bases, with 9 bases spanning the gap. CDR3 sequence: CASSGGFNTEAFF. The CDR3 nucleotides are TGTGCCAGCAGTGGCGGGTTTAACACTGAAGCTTTCTTT.